What follows is one TCR beta chain and its context. The antigen remains unidentified. V lost 3 bases to trimming and J lost 1 base, with 20 bases between them. The CDR3 is 18 amino acids. Germline assignment: CDR1 SEHNR and CDR2 FQNEAQ (reference sequence). This entry comes from a study of shared clonotypes between healthy human individuals. Points from the study as a whole: Sharing across several donors was seen in roughly 5% of naive CD4 clonotypes. Only blood samples were collected, and tissue repertoires likely differ.

Each cell subset's genomic DNA was divided evenly among several immunoSEQ plates. The table came from immunoSEQ multiplex PCR; TCRdb's copy has only in-frame clones and leaves some out. The profile shows roughly 2 million clones, 90% to 95% of them singletons. Sequencing input: naive CD4+ T cells sorted from blood. Subset specified: CD45RA+ positively selected. The gene calls are TRBV7-9 and TRBJ2-3; the D is unclear. This TCR was recovered from a man between 18 and 29 years old in good health. CDR3 DNA: TGTGCCAGCAGCTTTTGGAGTCTCGGCCAAACGCGCACAGATACGCAGTATTTT. This encodes CASSFWSLGQTRTDTQYF.